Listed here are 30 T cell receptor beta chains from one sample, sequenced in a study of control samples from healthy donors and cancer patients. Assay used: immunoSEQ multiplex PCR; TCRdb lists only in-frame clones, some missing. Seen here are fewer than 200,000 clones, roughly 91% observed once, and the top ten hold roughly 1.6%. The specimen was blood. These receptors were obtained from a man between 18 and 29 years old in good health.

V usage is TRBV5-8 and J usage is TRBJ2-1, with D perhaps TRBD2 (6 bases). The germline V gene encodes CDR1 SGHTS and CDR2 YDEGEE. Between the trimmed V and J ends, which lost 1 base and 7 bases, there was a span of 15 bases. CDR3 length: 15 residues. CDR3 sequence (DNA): TGTGCCAGCAGCTTGAGGGGCGGGGTGGGGAATGAGCAGTTCTTC. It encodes CASSLRGGVGNEQFF.

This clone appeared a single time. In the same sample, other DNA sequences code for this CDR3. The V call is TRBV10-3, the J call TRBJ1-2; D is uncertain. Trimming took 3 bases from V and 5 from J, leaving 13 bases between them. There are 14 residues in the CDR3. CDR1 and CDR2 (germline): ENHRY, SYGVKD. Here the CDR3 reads CAISDRPDAYGYTF. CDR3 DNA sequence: TGTGCCATCAGTGATCGCCCCGACGCTTATGGCTACACCTTC.

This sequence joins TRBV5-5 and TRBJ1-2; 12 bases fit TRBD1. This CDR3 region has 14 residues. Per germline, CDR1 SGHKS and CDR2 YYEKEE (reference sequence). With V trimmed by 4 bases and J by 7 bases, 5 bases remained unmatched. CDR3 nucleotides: TGTGCCAGCAGCAGGGGACAGGGGGCGGGTGGCTACACCTTC. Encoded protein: CASSRGQGAGGYTF.

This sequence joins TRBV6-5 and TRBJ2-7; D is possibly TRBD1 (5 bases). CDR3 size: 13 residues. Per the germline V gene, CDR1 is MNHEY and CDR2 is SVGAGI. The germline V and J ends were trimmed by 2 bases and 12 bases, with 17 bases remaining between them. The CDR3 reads CASSYTTDTPWYF. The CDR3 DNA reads TGTGCCAGCAGTTACACCACGGACACCCCCTGGTACTTC.

The CDR3 DNA is TGTGCCACCAGTGTCACACAGGGGTATGGCTACACCTTC. This codes for CATSVTQGYGYTF. V gene TRBV24-1 combines with J gene TRBJ1-2; 7 positions agree with TRBD1. There are 13 residues in the CDR3. Germline V lookup: CDR1 KGHDR, CDR2 SFDVKD. Trimming cost V 5 bases and J 5 bases; bases outside gene matches: 4.

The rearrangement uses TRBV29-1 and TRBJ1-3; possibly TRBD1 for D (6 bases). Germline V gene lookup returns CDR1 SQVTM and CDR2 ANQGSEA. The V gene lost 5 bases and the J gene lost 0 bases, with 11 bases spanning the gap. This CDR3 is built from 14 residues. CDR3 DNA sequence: TGCAGCGTTCGGACAGAACCCTCTGGAAACACCATATATTTT. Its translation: CSVRTEPSGNTIYF.

This chain's CDR3 is CASSFTLGGTDTQYF. In DNA, the CDR3 is TGTGCCAGCAGCTTTACCCTCGGGGGCACAGATACGCAGTATTTT. The V and J genes are TRBV5-4 and TRBJ2-3, with a tentative D call TRBD2 (5 bases). Trimming cost V 2 bases and J 1 base, with 11 bases left between them. CDR1 SGHNT and CDR2 YYREEE come from the germline V gene (reference sequence). The CDR3 totals 15 residues.

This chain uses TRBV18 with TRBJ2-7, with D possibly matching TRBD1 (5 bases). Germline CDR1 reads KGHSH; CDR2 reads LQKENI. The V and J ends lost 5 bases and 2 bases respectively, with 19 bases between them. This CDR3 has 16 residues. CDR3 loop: CASSDFGAKGTYEQYF. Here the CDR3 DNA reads TGTGCCAGCTCAGACTTTGGGGCCAAAGGAACCTACGAGCAGTACTTC.

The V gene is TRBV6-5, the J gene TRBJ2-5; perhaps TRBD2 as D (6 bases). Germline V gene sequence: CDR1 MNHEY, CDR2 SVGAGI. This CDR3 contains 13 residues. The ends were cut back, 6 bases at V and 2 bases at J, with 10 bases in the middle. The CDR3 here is CASRGGLQETQYF. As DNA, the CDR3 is TGTGCCAGCAGGGGGGGACTTCAAGAGACCCAGTACTTC.

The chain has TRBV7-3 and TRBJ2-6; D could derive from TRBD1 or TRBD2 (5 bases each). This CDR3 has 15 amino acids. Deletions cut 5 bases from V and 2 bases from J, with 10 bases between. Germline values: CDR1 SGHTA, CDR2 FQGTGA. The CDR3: CASSRGDPGANVLTF. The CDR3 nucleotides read TGTGCCAGCAGCCGAGGGGATCCTGGGGCCAACGTCCTGACTTTC.

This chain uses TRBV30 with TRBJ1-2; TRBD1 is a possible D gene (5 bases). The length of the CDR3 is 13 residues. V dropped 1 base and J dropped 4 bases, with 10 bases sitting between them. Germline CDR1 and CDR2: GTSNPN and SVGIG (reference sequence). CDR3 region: CAWSGGTVYGYTF. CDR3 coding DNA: TGTGCCTGGAGTGGGGGGACGGTCTATGGCTACACCTTC. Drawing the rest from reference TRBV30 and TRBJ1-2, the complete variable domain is SQTIHQWPATLVQPVGSPLSLECTVEGTSNPNLYWYRQAAGRGLQLLFYSVGIGQISSEVPQNLSASRPQDRQFILSSKKLLLSDSGFYLCAWSGGTVYGYTFGSGTRLTVV.

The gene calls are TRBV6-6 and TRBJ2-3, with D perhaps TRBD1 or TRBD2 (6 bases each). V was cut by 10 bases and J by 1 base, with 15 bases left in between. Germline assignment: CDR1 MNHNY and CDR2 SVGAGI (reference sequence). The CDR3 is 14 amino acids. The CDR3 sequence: CATKQGGGTDTQYF. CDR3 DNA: TGTGCCACCAAACAGGGCGGGGGCACAGATACGCAGTATTTT.

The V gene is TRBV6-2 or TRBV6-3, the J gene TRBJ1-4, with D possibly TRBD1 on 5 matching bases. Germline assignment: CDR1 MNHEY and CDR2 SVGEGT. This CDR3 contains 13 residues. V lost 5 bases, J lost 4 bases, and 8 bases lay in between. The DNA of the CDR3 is TGTGCCAGCAGTCGGACATTTAATGAAAAACTGTTTTTT. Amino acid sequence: CASSRTFNEKLFF.

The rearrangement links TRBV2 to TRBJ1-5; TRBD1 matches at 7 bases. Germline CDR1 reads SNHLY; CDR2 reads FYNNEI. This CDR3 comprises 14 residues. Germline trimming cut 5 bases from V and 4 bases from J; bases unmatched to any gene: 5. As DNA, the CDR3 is TGTGCCAGCAGTTTTCGGGACAGAAATCAGCCCCAGCATTTT. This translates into CASSFRDRNQPQHF.

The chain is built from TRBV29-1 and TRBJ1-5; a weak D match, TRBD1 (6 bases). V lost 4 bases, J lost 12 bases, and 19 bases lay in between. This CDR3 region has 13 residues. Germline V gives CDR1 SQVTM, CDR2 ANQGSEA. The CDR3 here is CSVGSRGGGGQHF. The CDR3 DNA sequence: TGCAGCGTTGGATCTAGGGGGGGTGGAGGCCAGCATTTT. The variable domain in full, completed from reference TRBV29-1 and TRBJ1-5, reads SAVISQKPSRDICQRGTSLTIQCQVDSQVTMMFWYRQQPGQSLTLIATANQGSEATYESGFVIDKFPISRPNLTFSTLTVSNMSPEDSSIYLCSVGSRGGGGQHFGDGTRLSIL.

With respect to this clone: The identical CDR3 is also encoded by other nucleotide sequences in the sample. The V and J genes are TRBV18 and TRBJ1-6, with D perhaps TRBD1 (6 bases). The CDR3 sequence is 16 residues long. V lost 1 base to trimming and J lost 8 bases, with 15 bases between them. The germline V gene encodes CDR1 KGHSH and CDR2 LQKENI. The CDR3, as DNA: TGTGCCAGCTCACCACGAATGGGGGGCGGGGATTCACCCCTCCACTTT. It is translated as CASSPRMGGGDSPLHF.

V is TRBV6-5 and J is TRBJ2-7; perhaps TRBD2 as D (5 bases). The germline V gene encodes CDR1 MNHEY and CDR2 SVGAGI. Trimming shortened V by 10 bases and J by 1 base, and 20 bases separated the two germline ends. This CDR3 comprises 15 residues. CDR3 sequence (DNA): TGTGCCACCATCCTCGAACCCCGGGGTTCCTACGAGCAGTACTTC. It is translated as CATILEPRGSYEQYF.

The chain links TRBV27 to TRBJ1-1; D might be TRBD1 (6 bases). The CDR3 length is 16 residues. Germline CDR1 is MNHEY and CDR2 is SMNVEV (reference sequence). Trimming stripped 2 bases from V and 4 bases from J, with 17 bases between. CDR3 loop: CASSLRRGGRGTEAFF. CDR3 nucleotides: TGTGCCAGCAGTTTACGCCGTGGGGGCCGAGGCACTGAAGCTTTCTTT.

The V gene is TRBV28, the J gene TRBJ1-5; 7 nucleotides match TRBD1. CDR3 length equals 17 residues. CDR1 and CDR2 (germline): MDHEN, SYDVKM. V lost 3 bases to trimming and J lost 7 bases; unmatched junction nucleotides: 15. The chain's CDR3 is CASSFPGGHLLGQPQHF. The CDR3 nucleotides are TGTGCCAGCAGTTTCCCAGGGGGACACTTATTGGGGCAGCCCCAGCATTTT.

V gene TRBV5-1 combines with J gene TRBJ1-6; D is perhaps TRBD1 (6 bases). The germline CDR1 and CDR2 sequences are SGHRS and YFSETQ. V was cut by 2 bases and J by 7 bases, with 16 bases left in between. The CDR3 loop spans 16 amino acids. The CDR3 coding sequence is TGCGCCAGCAGCTTTCGACAGGCCGCTAAGAATTCACCCCTCCACTTT. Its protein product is CASSFRQAAKNSPLHF.

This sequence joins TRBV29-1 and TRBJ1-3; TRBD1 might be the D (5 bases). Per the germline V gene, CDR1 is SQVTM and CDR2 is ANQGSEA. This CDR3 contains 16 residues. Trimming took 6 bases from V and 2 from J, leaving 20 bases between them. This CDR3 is CSVHSTGTAAGNTIYF. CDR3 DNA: TGCAGCGTCCATTCCACGGGGACTGCAGCTGGAAACACCATATATTTT.

CDR3 sequence reads: CASRRGEGYTF. CDR3 nucleotide sequence: TGTGCCAGCAGACGAGGGGAAGGCTACACCTTC. The chain uses TRBV6-5 and TRBJ1-2, with a possible D match to TRBD1 (5 bases). Germline values: CDR1 MNHEY, CDR2 SVGAGI. V was trimmed by 6 bases and J by 8 bases, leaving 10 bases between them. CDR3 length equals 11 residues.

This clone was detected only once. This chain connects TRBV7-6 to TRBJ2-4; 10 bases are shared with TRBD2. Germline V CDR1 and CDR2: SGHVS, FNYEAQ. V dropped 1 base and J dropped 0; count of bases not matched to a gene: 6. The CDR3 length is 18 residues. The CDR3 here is CASSLVPAGGIAKNIQYF. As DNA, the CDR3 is TGTGCCAGCAGCTTAGTTCCAGCGGGGGGGATAGCCAAAAACATTCAGTACTTC.

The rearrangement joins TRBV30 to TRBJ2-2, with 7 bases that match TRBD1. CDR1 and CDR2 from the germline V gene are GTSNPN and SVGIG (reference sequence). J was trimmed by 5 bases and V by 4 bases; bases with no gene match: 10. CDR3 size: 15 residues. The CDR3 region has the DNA TGTGCCTGGACCCGGGGTAGGGGGCATACCGGGGAGCTGTTTTTT. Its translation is CAWTRGRGHTGELFF.

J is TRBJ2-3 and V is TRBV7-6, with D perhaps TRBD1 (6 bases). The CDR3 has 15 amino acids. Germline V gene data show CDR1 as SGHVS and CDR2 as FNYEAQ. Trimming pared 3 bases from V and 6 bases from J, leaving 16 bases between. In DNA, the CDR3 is TGTGCCAGCAGCTTGATTGGGGGCCACCTGGATACGCAGTATTTT. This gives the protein CASSLIGGHLDTQYF.

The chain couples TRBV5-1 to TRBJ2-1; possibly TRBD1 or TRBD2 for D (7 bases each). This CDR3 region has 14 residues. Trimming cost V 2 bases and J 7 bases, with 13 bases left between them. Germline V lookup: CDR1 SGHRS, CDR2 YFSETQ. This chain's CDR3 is CASSFTGEGNEQFF. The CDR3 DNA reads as TGCGCCAGCAGCTTCACAGGGGAGGGAAATGAGCAGTTCTTC.

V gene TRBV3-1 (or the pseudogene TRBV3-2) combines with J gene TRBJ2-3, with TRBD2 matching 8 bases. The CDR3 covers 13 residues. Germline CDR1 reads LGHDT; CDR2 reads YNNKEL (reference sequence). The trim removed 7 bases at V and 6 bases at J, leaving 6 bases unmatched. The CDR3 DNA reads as TGTGCCAGCAATAAGCGGGGGACTGATACGCAGTATTTT. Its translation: CASNKRGTDTQYF.

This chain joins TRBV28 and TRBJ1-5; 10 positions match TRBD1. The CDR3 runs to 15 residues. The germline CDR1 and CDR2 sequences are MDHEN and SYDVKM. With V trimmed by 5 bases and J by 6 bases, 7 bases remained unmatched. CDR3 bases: TGTGCCAGCAGTCCCCCGGGACAGGGGCGTCAGCCCCAGCATTTT. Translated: CASSPPGQGRQPQHF.

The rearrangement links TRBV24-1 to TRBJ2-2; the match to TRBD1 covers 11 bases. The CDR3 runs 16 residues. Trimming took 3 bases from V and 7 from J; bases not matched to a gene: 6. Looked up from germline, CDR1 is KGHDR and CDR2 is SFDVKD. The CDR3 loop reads CATSDRTGGYGGELFF. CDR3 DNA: TGTGCCACCAGTGATCGGACAGGGGGCTATGGCGGGGAGCTGTTTTTT.

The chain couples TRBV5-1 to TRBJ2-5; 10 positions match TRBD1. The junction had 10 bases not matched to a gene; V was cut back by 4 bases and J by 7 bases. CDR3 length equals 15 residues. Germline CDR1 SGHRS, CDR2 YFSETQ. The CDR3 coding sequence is TGCGCCAGCAGCCTCTTATCGGACAGGGGGGGGACCCAGTACTTC. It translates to CASSLLSDRGGTQYF.